This T cell receptor beta chain is from a study of beta chain features in type 1 diabetes. Turning to the study itself: No age, gender or cell yield differences were seen between patients and healthy donors. Overall study findings and caveats: All four CD4+ subsets from Type 1 diabetes patients carried moderately but significantly shorter TCRB CDR3s. For patients, the naive, central memory and Treg TCRB repertoires appeared more alike than for healthy donors.

This clone turned up a few times. Its antigen is not known. Expressed TCRB transcripts got sequenced, as all isolated RNA was reverse transcribed. Regulatory, naive and central memory T cell samples averaged about 3.57 million reads. Using immunoSEQ multiplex PCR, the repertoire was profiled, and TCRdb retains in-frame clones only, with some absent. Of 600,000 to 700,000 clones in the sample, 10% to 15% were seen once. This CDR3 is 11 amino acids long. Germline V CDR1 and CDR2: SGHTA, FQGNSA. Trimming pared 5 bases from V and 6 bases from J, leaving 8 bases between. The sequenced sample was naive CD4+ T cells from blood. This receptor was taken from a man aged 18 to 30 with type 1 diabetes. The chain links TRBV7-2 to TRBJ2-7; no clear D gene. CDR3 DNA sequence: TGTGCCAGCAGCCCCCAGACCGAGCAGTACTTC. The encoded protein is CASSPQTEQYF.